The subject of this entry is one TCR beta chain. Its antigen is undetermined. TCRdb re-called the 5' RACE reads, yielding one record per CDR3 amino acid sequence without DNA. The sample spans about 420,000 distinct CDR3 sequences; the ten largest clones claim approximately 2.3%. The sample is drawn from a study of monozygotic twins with inflammatory bowel disease. Unfractionated whole blood yielded total RNA, and T cells were not sorted. The CDR3 is 14 residues long. Germline loops: CDR1 DFQATT, CDR2 SNEGSKA (reference sequence). Study-wide findings and caveats: IBD-affected twins scored below their healthy co-twins in TCRbeta diversity (inverse Simpson). Relative to healthy twins, IBD patients had fewer clonotypes in common with others, a gap that was especially apparent with disease activity. Discrimination among different T cell subtypes was not achievable.

The chain is built from TRBV20-1 and TRBJ2-7; without DNA, the TCRdb call of TRBD2 cannot be checked. The sequence was obtained from a human donor with ulcerative colitis or Crohn's disease, or a healthy co-twin of an affected twin (not recorded which). The material sequenced was blood. CDR3 loop: CSAQLAGGSYEQYF.